These T cell receptor beta chains were read from a single sample in a study of CD8 T cells in ankylosing spondylitis. TCRdb re-analysed the 5' RACE reads in MiXCR, keeping a single row per CDR3 protein. The sample holds 700,000 or so distinct CDR3 sequences, around 17% seen once. The source material was blood, either unsorted or a sorted T cell fraction (not recorded which). The receptors shown here come from a male donor with ankylosing spondylitis. Both conserved end residues are part of each CDR3. D genes are given only for firm matches. Expanded clones get a size class; other rows say once, few or many, or leave the size out.

>-|TRBV18|13|TRBJ2-7|once
CASSPPGSHEQYF
TGTGCCAGCTCACCCCCGGGATCCCACGAGCAGTACTTC
>-|TRBV5-1|14|TRBJ1-2|-
CASRTTDVNYGYTF
TGCGCCAGCAGGACTACCGACGTGAACTATGGCTACACCTTC
>TRBD1|TRBV3-1|15|TRBJ2-2|few
CASSPRDSTTGELFF
TGTGCCAGCAGCCCTCGGGACAGCACGACCGGGGAGCTGTTTTTT
>-|TRBV12-3/TRBV12-4|12|TRBJ2-3|-
CASSPTSNTQYF
TGTGCCAGCAGCCCTACGAGTAATACGCAGTATTTT
>-|TRBV12-3/TRBV12-4|13|TRBJ2-7|many
CASSAPAYYEQYF
TGTGCCAGCAGCGCTCCCGCCTACTACGAGCAGTACTTC
>TRBD1|TRBV2|13|TRBJ2-5|many
CASRTGGGETQYF
TGTGCCAGCAGAACAGGGGGAGGAGAGACCCAGTACTTC
>TRBD1|TRBV20-1|14|TRBJ2-2|-
CSARDSGQSGELFF
TGCAGTGCTAGAGATTCGGGACAGTCCGGGGAGCTGTTTTTT
>-|TRBV29-1|12|TRBJ2-2|few
CSVDWETGELFF
TGCAGCGTTGATTGGGAAACCGGGGAGCTGTTTTTT
>-|TRBV6-6|12|TRBJ1-2|-
CASSYRPGGYTF
TGTGCCAGCAGTTACAGGCCCGGGGGCTACACCTTC
>TRBD1|TRBV29-1|12|TRBJ2-7|many
CSAWTGADEQYF
TGCAGCGCTTGGACAGGGGCTGACGAGCAGTACTTC
>-|TRBV18|13|TRBJ2-1|-
CASSRLENNEQFF
TGTGCCAGCTCACGACTAGAAAACAATGAGCAGTTCTTC
>TRBD1|TRBV6-5|17|TRBJ2-3|few
CASSSRDRTSMTDTQYF
TGTGCCAGCAGTTCCCGGGACAGGACGTCTATGACGGATACGCAGTATTTT
>TRBD2|TRBV20-1|12|TRBJ2-5|-
CSAVAGAETQYF
TGCAGTGCTGTAGCGGGGGCAGAGACCCAGTACTTC
>-|TRBV20-1|13|TRBJ2-7|few
CSASPGGLYEQYF
TGCAGTGCTAGTCCAGGGGGGTTATACGAGCAGTACTTC
>TRBD1|TRBV27|15|TRBJ1-2|-
CASSLLYRDRGGYTF
TGTGCCAGCAGTTTACTATACCGGGACAGGGGCGGCTACACCTTC
>-|TRBV4-1|19|TRBJ2-1|many
CASSQALTIAKVIVNEQFF
TGCGCCAGCAGCCAAGCCTTAACGATTGCTAAGGTCATCGTCAATGAGCAGTTCTTC
>-|TRBV25-1|15|TRBJ1-1|-
CASSATLGGNTEAFF
TGTGCCAGCAGTGCGACGTTAGGAGGGAACACTGAAGCTTTCTTT
>-|TRBV4-1|14|TRBJ2-7|-
CASSQVTGNYEQYF
TGCGCCAGCAGCCAAGTAACGGGAAACTACGAGCAGTACTTC
>-|TRBV6-1|16|TRBJ2-4|-
CASSRTFGEGKNIQYF
TGTGCCAGCAGCAGAACCTTCGGCGAGGGCAAAAACATTCAGTACTTC
>-|TRBV20-1|11|TRBJ1-2|-
CSAFDTVRYTF
TGCAGTGCATTCGACACAGTGCGCTACACCTTC
>-|TRBV20-1|12|TRBJ1-3|many
CSASETGNTIYF
TGCAGTGCTAGTGAGACTGGAAACACCATATATTTT
>-|TRBV7-9|15|TRBJ2-1|few
CASSLSQGRYNEQFF
TGTGCCAGCAGCTTATCACAGGGAAGGTACAATGAGCAGTTCTTC
>-|TRBV24-1|17|TRBJ2-3|-
CATSDPKDSGPPDTQYF
TGTGCCACCAGTGACCCCAAAGATTCCGGCCCCCCAGATACGCAGTATTTT
>TRBD1|TRBV24-1|13|TRBJ2-1|many
CATSDSGGFEQFF
TGTGCCACCAGTGATTCAGGGGGCTTTGAGCAGTTCTTC
>-|TRBV4-1|14|TRBJ1-2|-
CASSQVEANYGYTF
TGCGCCAGCAGCCAAGTTGAAGCTAACTATGGCTACACCTTC
>-|TRBV4-1|18|TRBJ2-6|-
CASSQGQQGEPGANVLTF
TGCGCCAGCAGCCAAGGGCAGCAGGGCGAACCTGGGGCCAACGTCCTGACTTTC
>-|TRBV29-1|12|TRBJ1-1|few
CSAQDSRAEAFF
TGCAGCGCCCAGGACAGCCGCGCTGAAGCTTTCTTT
>TRBD1|TRBV4-3|16|TRBJ2-1|-
CASSQDRNRGINEQFF
TGCGCCAGCAGCCAAGATAGAAACAGGGGAATCAATGAGCAGTTCTTC